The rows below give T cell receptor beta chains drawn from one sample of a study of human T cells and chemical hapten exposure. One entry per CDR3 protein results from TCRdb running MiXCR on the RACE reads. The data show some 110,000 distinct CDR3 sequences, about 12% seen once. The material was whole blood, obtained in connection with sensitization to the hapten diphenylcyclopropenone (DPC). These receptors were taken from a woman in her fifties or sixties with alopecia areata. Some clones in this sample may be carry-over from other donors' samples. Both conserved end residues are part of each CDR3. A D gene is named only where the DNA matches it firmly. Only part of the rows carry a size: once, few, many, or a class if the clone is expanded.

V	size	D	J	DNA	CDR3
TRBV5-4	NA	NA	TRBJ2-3	TGTGCCAGCAGCTTAGAACGGGGGGCTAGCACAGATACGCAGTATTTT	CASSLERGASTDTQYF
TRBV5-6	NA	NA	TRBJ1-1	TGTGCCAGCAGTTCTATCGGGCTCATGATGAACACTGAAGCTTTCTTT	CASSSIGLMMNTEAFF
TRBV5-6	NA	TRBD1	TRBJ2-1	TGTGCCAGCAGCTCGATCGAGACAGGGAAATTTGTCAATGAGCAGTTCTTC	CASSSIETGKFVNEQFF
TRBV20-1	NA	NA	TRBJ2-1	TGCAGTGCAGGTCCAGAACAGGGTTGGAATGAGCAGTTCTTC	CSAGPEQGWNEQFF
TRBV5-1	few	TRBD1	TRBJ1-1	TGCGCCAGCAGCAATGACAGGGTCACTGAAGCTTTCTTT	CASSNDRVTEAFF
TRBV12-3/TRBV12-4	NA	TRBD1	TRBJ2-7	TGTGCCAGCAGTTCATCCGGGACAGGGGGGTACGAGCAGTACTTC	CASSSSGTGGYEQYF
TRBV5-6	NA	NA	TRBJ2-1	TGTGCCAGCAGTTATGACAGGACCGCGTACAATGAGCAGTTCTTC	CASSYDRTAYNEQFF
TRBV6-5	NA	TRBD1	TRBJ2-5	TGTGCCAGCAGCTATGGGACAGGGGAGAAAGAGACCCAGTACTTC	CASSYGTGEKETQYF
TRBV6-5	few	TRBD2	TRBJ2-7	TGTGCCAGCAGGCTCCAACTAGCGGGGGGGCCTTACGAGCAGTACTTC	CASRLQLAGGPYEQYF
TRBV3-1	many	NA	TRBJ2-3	TGTGCCAGCAGCCAGGGGAGACCAGATACGCAGTATTTT	CASSQGRPDTQYF
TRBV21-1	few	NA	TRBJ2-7	TGTGCCAGCAAGGGGCTCTCCTACGAGCAGTACTTC	CASKGLSYEQYF
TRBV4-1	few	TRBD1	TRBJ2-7	TGCGCCAGCCGCCGACAGGGGGATTACGAGCAGTACTTC	CASRRQGDYEQYF
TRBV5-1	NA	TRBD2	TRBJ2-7	TGCGCCAGCAGCCTCGGGACTACCCTCAACGAGCAGTACTTC	CASSLGTTLNEQYF
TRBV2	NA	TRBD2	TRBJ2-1	TGTGCCAGCAGAGGACTAGCGGGGGGGTACGAGCAGTTCTTC	CASRGLAGGYEQFF
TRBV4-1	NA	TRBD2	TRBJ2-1	TGCGCCAGCAGCCAAGATTCAAGCGGGGTTTACAATGAGCAGTTCTTC	CASSQDSSGVYNEQFF
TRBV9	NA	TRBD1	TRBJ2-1	TGTGCCAGCAGCGGGGGGACAGGCCCCAATGAGCAGTTCTTC	CASSGGTGPNEQFF
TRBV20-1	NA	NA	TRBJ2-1	TGCAGTCCCCGAAGAGGGAGTGAGCAGTTCTTC	CSPRRGSEQFF
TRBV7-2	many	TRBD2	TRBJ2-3	TGTGCCAGCAGCCTACGCTTAACTAGCGTCGACACAGATACGCAGTATTTT	CASSLRLTSVDTDTQYF
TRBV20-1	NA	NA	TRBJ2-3	TGCAGTGCTTACTCTAGTTTGGGCACAGATACGCAGTATTTT	CSAYSSLGTDTQYF
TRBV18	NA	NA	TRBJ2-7	TGTGCCAGCTCACCACGGGGCAGGAGCCCCTACGAGCAGTACTTC	CASSPRGRSPYEQYF
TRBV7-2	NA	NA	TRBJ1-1	TGTGCCAGCAGCTTGGCCTCGTCGGACACTGAAGCTTTCTTT	CASSLASSDTEAFF
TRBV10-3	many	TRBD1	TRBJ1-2	TGTGCCACCCTCGCGGGACAGACGAACTATGGCTACACCTTC	CATLAGQTNYGYTF
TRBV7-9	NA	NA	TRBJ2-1	TGTGCCAGCGCACCGGGACGGGTGGAAAATGAGCAGTTCTTC	CASAPGRVENEQFF
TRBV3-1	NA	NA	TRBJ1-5	TGTGCCAGCAGCCAAAGCGTTACAAATCAGCCCCAGCATTTT	CASSQSVTNQPQHF
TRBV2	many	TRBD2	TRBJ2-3	TGTGCCAGCACCATCTACCCTGGACTAGCGGGAGTCGGAGATACGCAGTATTTT	CASTIYPGLAGVGDTQYF
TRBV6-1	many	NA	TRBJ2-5	TGTGCCAGCAGGCCTGGGGGGGCTGGTCAAGAGACCCAGTACTTC	CASRPGGAGQETQYF
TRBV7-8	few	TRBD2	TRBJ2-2	TGTGCCAGCAGCTTGCGAACGGGGGGTTACGCGAACACCGGGGAGCTGTTTTTT	CASSLRTGGYANTGELFF
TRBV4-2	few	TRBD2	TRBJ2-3	TGTGCCAGCAGCCAAGAAAGGGAGGGCCATAGCACAGATACGCAGTATTTT	CASSQEREGHSTDTQYF
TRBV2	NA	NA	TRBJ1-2	TGTGCCAGCAGGAGTTACGGGACGGGCGGCTATGGCTACACCTTC	CASRSYGTGGYGYTF
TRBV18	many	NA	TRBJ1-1	TGTGCCAGCTCAGCAAACAGCCAAGCTTTCTTT	CASSANSQAFF
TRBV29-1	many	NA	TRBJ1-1	TGCAGCGTTGAATTTAAATGGGGTGACGAAGCTTTCTTT	CSVEFKWGDEAFF